The sequence of this T cell receptor beta chain was determined in a study of molecular identifiers for immune sequencing clone quantification. Study-wide results and caveats: With a barcode shared among identical TCR molecules, highly expanded clone sizes could be underestimated.

This clonotype was counted between two and nine times. Its antigen is not identified. One entry per CDR3 protein results from TCRdb running MiXCR on the PCR reads. The table records approximately 500,000 distinct CDR3 sequences, about 21% of them present only once. What was sequenced was naive CD8+ T cells from blood, with Jurkat cell RNA spiked in. As for subset: FACS-sorted CD8+CD4-CCR7+CD45RA+ naive T cells. This TCR was recovered from a human donor in good health. Some libraries in this study had Jurkat cell RNA spiked in.

The CDR3 DNA sequence: TGCGCCAGCGGGGAGGACAGTAGCAATCAGCCCCAGCATTTT. Its protein product is CASGEDSSNQPQHF. The V and J genes are TRBV10-2 and TRBJ1-5; D perhaps matches TRBD1 (6 bases). The CDR3 runs 14 residues. V gave up 8 bases and J gave up 0 bases, with 11 bases separating them. Germline V lookup: CDR1 WSHSY, CDR2 SAAADI.